A selection of T cell receptor beta chains follows, all from one sample in a study of T cells after yellow fever vaccination. One entry per CDR3 protein results from TCRdb running MiXCR on the 5' RACE reads. The sample lists 100,000 to 150,000 distinct CDR3 sequences; roughly 8.2% were seen once. Sequenced material: CD8+ T cells sorted from PBMCs, taken on the day of the yellow fever booster vaccination. All receptors come from a man aged 18 to 29 who received the YFV17D yellow fever vaccine. Each CDR3 is given with its conserved first and last residue. A D gene is named only where the DNA matches it firmly. Rows give clone size only sometimes, using once, few, many, or a class for an expanded clone.

j_call: TRBJ2-5; d_call: -; v_call: TRBV9; clone_size: few; cdr3_aa: CASSVGGSPAETQYF; cdr3_nt: TGTGCCAGCAGCGTAGGTGGGTCACCGGCAGAGACCCAGTACTTC
j_call: TRBJ2-1; d_call: -; v_call: TRBV4-2; clone_size: few; cdr3_aa: CASSQGDSVGNEQFF; cdr3_nt: TGTGCCAGCAGCCAAGGGGATAGCGTGGGCAATGAGCAGTTCTTC
j_call: TRBJ2-5; d_call: TRBD2; v_call: TRBV6-1; clone_size: -; cdr3_aa: CASRDSGGETQYF; cdr3_nt: TGTGCCAGCAGAGATAGCGGGGGTGAGACCCAGTACTTC
j_call: TRBJ2-2; d_call: -; v_call: TRBV2; clone_size: -; cdr3_aa: CASSVTEQGHTGELFF; cdr3_nt: TGTGCCAGCAGTGTCACAGAACAGGGTCACACCGGGGAGCTGTTTTTT
j_call: TRBJ1-6; d_call: -; v_call: TRBV10-3; clone_size: many; cdr3_aa: CAISHMMGGGIAGYSPLHF; cdr3_nt: TGTGCCATCAGCCACATGATGGGCGGGGGGATAGCAGGATATTCACCCCTCCACTTT
j_call: TRBJ1-2; d_call: -; v_call: TRBV25-1; clone_size: -; cdr3_aa: CASSEAGGGNYGYTF; cdr3_nt: TGTGCCAGCAGTGAGGCGGGGGGCGGTAACTATGGCTACACCTTC
j_call: TRBJ1-3; d_call: -; v_call: TRBV5-1; clone_size: -; cdr3_aa: CASSLAGSPSGNTIYF; cdr3_nt: TGCGCCAGCAGCTTGGCCGGCAGTCCTTCTGGAAACACCATATATTTT
j_call: TRBJ2-5; d_call: TRBD1; v_call: TRBV9; clone_size: -; cdr3_aa: CASSGQGDIETQYF; cdr3_nt: TGTGCCAGCAGCGGACAGGGGGATATCGAGACCCAGTACTTC
j_call: TRBJ1-5; d_call: TRBD1; v_call: TRBV15; clone_size: -; cdr3_aa: CATTRTGQNQPQHF; cdr3_nt: TGTGCCACCACCAGGACAGGGCAAAATCAGCCCCAGCATTTT
j_call: TRBJ2-1; d_call: TRBD2; v_call: TRBV10-3; clone_size: many; cdr3_aa: CAISEFRVGGLSEQFF; cdr3_nt: TGTGCCATCAGTGAGTTCCGCGTCGGGGGGTTAAGTGAGCAGTTCTTC
j_call: TRBJ2-7; d_call: -; v_call: TRBV7-7; clone_size: few; cdr3_aa: CALSRSGSGPGSYEQYF; cdr3_nt: TGTGCCCTCAGCAGGTCTGGTTCGGGACCGGGGTCCTACGAGCAGTACTTC
j_call: TRBJ2-7; d_call: -; v_call: TRBV4-1; clone_size: few; cdr3_aa: CASSPIAGNEQYF; cdr3_nt: TGCGCCAGCAGCCCCATTGCGGGGAACGAGCAGTACTTC
j_call: TRBJ2-3; d_call: -; v_call: TRBV20-1; clone_size: -; cdr3_aa: CSARDGVTSTDTQYF; cdr3_nt: TGCAGTGCTAGAGATGGCGTGACTAGCACAGATACGCAGTATTTT
j_call: TRBJ2-5; d_call: TRBD1; v_call: TRBV4-1; clone_size: few; cdr3_aa: CASSPWTGGAEKTQYF; cdr3_nt: TGCGCCAGCAGCCCCTGGACAGGGGGCGCGGAAAAGACCCAGTACTTC
j_call: TRBJ2-3; d_call: -; v_call: TRBV7-2; clone_size: few; cdr3_aa: CASSSPSSAGADDTQYF; cdr3_nt: TGTGCCAGCAGCTCCCCTAGTTCTGCGGGGGCCGACGATACGCAGTATTTT
j_call: TRBJ2-5; d_call: TRBD1; v_call: TRBV4-1; clone_size: -; cdr3_aa: CASSQDSGGAWETQYF; cdr3_nt: TGCGCCAGCAGCCAAGACTCAGGGGGCGCGTGGGAGACCCAGTACTTC
j_call: TRBJ1-4; d_call: TRBD1; v_call: TRBV9; clone_size: -; cdr3_aa: CASSYTGGTNEKLFF; cdr3_nt: TGTGCCAGCAGCTACACAGGGGGCACTAATGAAAAACTGTTTTTT
j_call: TRBJ2-2; d_call: TRBD2; v_call: TRBV5-6; clone_size: once; cdr3_aa: CASSLVWRGSWELFF; cdr3_nt: TGTGCCAGCAGCTTGGTTTGGCGGGGGAGCTGGGAGCTGTTTTTT
j_call: TRBJ1-5; d_call: -; v_call: TRBV5-5; clone_size: -; cdr3_aa: CASSLDWGAHQPQHF; cdr3_nt: TGTGCCAGCAGCTTGGACTGGGGAGCCCATCAGCCCCAGCATTTT
j_call: TRBJ2-6; d_call: TRBD1; v_call: TRBV20-1; clone_size: few; cdr3_aa: CSASPRTGASGANVLTF; cdr3_nt: TGCAGTGCTAGCCCCAGGACAGGGGCGTCTGGGGCCAACGTCCTGACTTTC
j_call: TRBJ2-5; d_call: TRBD2; v_call: TRBV12-3/TRBV12-4; clone_size: -; cdr3_aa: CASRQRAGGLQETQYF; cdr3_nt: TGTGCCAGCAGGCAGAGAGCGGGGGGACTCCAAGAGACCCAGTACTTC
j_call: TRBJ1-1; d_call: TRBD1; v_call: TRBV11-2; clone_size: -; cdr3_aa: CASSQTGTGGGQGTEAFF; cdr3_nt: TGTGCCAGCAGCCAAACCGGGACAGGGGGTGGGCAGGGCACTGAAGCTTTCTTT
j_call: TRBJ2-3; d_call: -; v_call: TRBV20-1; clone_size: few; cdr3_aa: CSARDPSRLSAPDTQYF; cdr3_nt: TGCAGTGCTAGAGACCCCTCTCGGCTATCGGCTCCAGATACGCAGTATTTT
j_call: TRBJ2-4; d_call: -; v_call: TRBV4-3; clone_size: many; cdr3_aa: CASSQDLGSPAQNIQYF; cdr3_nt: TGCGCCAGCAGCCAAGATTTGGGTTCGCCTGCGCAAAACATTCAGTACTTC
j_call: TRBJ1-1; d_call: -; v_call: TRBV7-9; clone_size: -; cdr3_aa: CASSLTGPYTEAFF; cdr3_nt: TGTGCCAGCAGCTTAACAGGACCGTACACTGAAGCTTTCTTT
j_call: TRBJ1-5; d_call: -; v_call: TRBV7-9; clone_size: -; cdr3_aa: CASSGDELGNQPQHF; cdr3_nt: TGTGCCAGCAGCGGCGACGAGTTGGGCAATCAGCCCCAGCATTTT
j_call: TRBJ2-3; d_call: -; v_call: TRBV27; clone_size: few; cdr3_aa: CASSFKIPGLSTDTQYF; cdr3_nt: TGTGCCAGCAGTTTCAAAATCCCGGGACTGAGCACAGATACGCAGTATTTT
j_call: TRBJ1-5; d_call: -; v_call: TRBV6-4; clone_size: -; cdr3_aa: CASREQGYSNQPQHF; cdr3_nt: TGTGCCAGCAGAGAACAGGGTTATAGCAATCAGCCCCAGCATTTT
j_call: TRBJ2-3; d_call: -; v_call: TRBV5-5; clone_size: many; cdr3_aa: CASTGRPQVTDTQYF; cdr3_nt: TGTGCCAGCACTGGTAGGCCTCAGGTCACAGATACGCAGTATTTT
j_call: TRBJ2-2; d_call: -; v_call: TRBV6-5; clone_size: -; cdr3_aa: CASTKGIGELFF; cdr3_nt: TGTGCCAGCACCAAGGGTATCGGGGAGCTGTTTTTT
j_call: TRBJ2-2; d_call: -; v_call: TRBV29-1; clone_size: many; cdr3_aa: CSVYGRSGELFF; cdr3_nt: TGCAGCGTCTATGGGCGCAGCGGGGAGCTGTTTTTT
j_call: TRBJ2-7; d_call: -; v_call: TRBV7-8; clone_size: -; cdr3_aa: CASSLGYAVDYEQYF; cdr3_nt: TGTGCCAGCAGCTTAGGATATGCAGTCGACTACGAGCAGTACTTC
j_call: TRBJ1-5; d_call: -; v_call: TRBV4-1; clone_size: few; cdr3_aa: CASSLRAPSRQPQHF; cdr3_nt: TGCGCCAGCAGCTTAAGGGCCCCGAGCAGGCAGCCCCAGCATTTT
j_call: TRBJ2-3; d_call: TRBD1; v_call: TRBV29-1; clone_size: -; cdr3_aa: CSVATGGTDTQYF; cdr3_nt: TGCAGCGTAGCGACAGGGGGAACAGATACGCAGTATTTT
j_call: TRBJ1-2; d_call: TRBD1; v_call: TRBV7-9; clone_size: few; cdr3_aa: CASSLGRDRETF; cdr3_nt: TGTGCCAGCAGCTTAGGCCGGGACAGGGAGACCTTC
j_call: TRBJ1-2; d_call: -; v_call: TRBV7-2; clone_size: many; cdr3_aa: CASSSQPLRDYGYTF; cdr3_nt: TGTGCCAGCAGCTCCCAACCCCTAAGGGACTATGGCTACACCTTC
j_call: TRBJ2-2; d_call: -; v_call: TRBV6-5; clone_size: -; cdr3_aa: CASSSRTGELFF; cdr3_nt: TGTGCCAGCAGTAGTCGGACCGGGGAGCTGTTTTTT